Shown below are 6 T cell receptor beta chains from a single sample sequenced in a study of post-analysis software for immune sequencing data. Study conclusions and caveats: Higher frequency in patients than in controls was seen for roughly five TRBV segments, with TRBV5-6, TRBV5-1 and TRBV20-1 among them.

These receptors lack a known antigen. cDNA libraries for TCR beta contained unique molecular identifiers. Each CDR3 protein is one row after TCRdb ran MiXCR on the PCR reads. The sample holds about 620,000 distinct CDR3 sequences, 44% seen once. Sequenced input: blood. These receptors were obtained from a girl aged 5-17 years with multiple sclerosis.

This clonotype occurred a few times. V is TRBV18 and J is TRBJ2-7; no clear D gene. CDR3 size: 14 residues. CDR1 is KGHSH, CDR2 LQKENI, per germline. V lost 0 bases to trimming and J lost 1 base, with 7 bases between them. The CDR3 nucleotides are TGTGCCAGCTCACCACCGATGTCGTCCTACGAGCAGTACTTC. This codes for CASSPPMSSYEQYF.

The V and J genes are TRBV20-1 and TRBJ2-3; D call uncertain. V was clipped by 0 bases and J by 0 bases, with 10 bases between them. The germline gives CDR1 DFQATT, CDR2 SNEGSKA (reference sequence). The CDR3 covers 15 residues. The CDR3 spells CSARDIALSTDTQYF. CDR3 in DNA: TGCAGTGCTAGAGATATTGCCCTAAGCACAGATACGCAGTATTTT.

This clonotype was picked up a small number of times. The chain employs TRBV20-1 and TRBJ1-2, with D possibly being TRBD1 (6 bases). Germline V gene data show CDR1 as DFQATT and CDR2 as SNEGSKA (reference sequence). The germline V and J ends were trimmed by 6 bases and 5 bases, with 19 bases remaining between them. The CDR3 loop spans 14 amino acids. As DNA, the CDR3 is TGCAGTGCCCGGAGGGGGGGCGTAGGGTATGGCTACACCTTC. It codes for CSARRGGVGYGYTF.

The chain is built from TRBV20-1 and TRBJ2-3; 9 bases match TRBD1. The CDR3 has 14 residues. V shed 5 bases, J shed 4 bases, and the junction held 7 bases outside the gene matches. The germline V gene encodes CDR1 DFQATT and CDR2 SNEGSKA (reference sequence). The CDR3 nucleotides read TGCAGTGCTCGCCGGGACAGGGATGCAGATACGCAGTATTTT. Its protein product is CSARRDRDADTQYF.

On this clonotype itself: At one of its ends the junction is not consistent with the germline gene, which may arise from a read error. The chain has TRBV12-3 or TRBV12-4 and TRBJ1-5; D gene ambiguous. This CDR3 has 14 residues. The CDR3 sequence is CVSSLRGSPKPQHF. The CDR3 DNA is TGTGTCAGCAGTTTACGAGGGAGCCCCAAGCCCCAGCATTTT.

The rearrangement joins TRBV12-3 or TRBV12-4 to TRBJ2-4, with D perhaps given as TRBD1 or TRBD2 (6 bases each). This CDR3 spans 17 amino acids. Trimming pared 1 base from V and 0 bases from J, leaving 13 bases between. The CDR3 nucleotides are TGTGCCAGCAGTTTAGTTAGGGGGGCCAGAGCCAAAAACATTCAGTACTTC. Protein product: CASSLVRGARAKNIQYF.